These 20 T cell receptor beta chains originate from one sample sequenced in a study of blood T cells in healthy people across ages. A J-beta primer mix and a sample-barcoded 5' primer were used in a second PCR of about 7 to 12 cycles. TCRdb used MiXCR to reprocess the 5' RACE reads, holding one entry per CDR3 protein. There are 450,000 to 600,000 distinct CDR3 sequences in the sample; over 25% occur only once, and about 3.9% lies in the top ten. A further study also used this sample, focusing on T cells of mothers and their children.

Material for sequencing was blood. The receptors come from a boy aged 2 to 10 in good health.

This clonotype was detected only a few times. The rearrangement uses TRBV5-6 and TRBJ1-3, with D possibly TRBD1 on 5 matching bases. Per the germline V gene, CDR1 is SGHDT and CDR2 is YYEEEE. The CDR3 spans 14 residues. Trimming took 5 bases from V and 1 from J, leaving 10 bases between them. The CDR3 sequence is CASRPWGSGNTIYF. The CDR3 coding sequence is TGTGCCAGCAGGCCCTGGGGGTCTGGAAACACCATATATTTT. Using reference TRBV5-6 and TRBJ1-3 for the parts outside the CDR3, the full variable domain is DAGVTQSPTHLIKTRGQQVTLRCSPKSGHDTVSWYQQALGQGPQFIFQYYEEEERQRGNFPDRFSGHQFPNYSSELNVNALLLGDSALYLCASRPWGSGNTIYFGEGSWLTVV.

V usage is TRBV7-9 and J usage is TRBJ2-7; 9 bases match TRBD1. CDR3 size: 16 residues. With 5 bases clipped from V and 4 bases from J, the junction kept 12 bases outside the gene matches. The germline V gene encodes CDR1 SEHNR and CDR2 FQNEAQ (reference sequence). The CDR3 DNA follows: TGTGCCAGCAGCCTAAGCCGGGACAGGGCGATATACGAGCAGTACTTC. Its translation is CASSLSRDRAIYEQYF.

This clonotype has only a few counts. This rearrangement joins TRBV12-3 or TRBV12-4 to TRBJ1-2; D call uncertain. V was shortened by 1 base and J by 4 bases, with 10 bases between the two germline ends. The CDR3 spans 14 residues. CDR3 coding DNA: TGTGCCAGCAGTTTAGTCGGGGTAGCCTATGGCTACACCTTC. It translates to CASSLVGVAYGYTF.

The gene calls are TRBV5-1 and TRBJ2-1, with TRBD2 as a possible D gene (5 bases). This CDR3 has 13 amino acids. Germline lookup yields CDR1 SGHRS and CDR2 YFSETQ. With 0 bases removed from V and 7 bases from J, the gap between germline ends came to 8 bases. CDR3 sequence (DNA): TGCGCCAGCAGCTTGGTTCCGGGGAATGAGCAGTTCTTC. It translates to CASSLVPGNEQFF.

The chain links TRBV4-1 to TRBJ1-3; maybe TRBD1 (5 bases). Trimming cost V 1 base and J 2 bases, with 9 bases left between them. From germline, CDR1 is MGHRA and CDR2 YSYEKL. The CDR3 extends over 15 amino acids. CDR3 bases: TGCGCCAGCAGCCAAGTGCGGGGCGCTGGAAACACCATATATTTT. It is translated as CASSQVRGAGNTIYF.

V and J are TRBV6-5 and TRBJ2-7; D perhaps matches TRBD2 (7 bases). The length of the CDR3 is 14 residues. The V and J ends lost 2 bases and 3 bases respectively, with 11 bases between them. Germline-derived CDR1 and CDR2 are MNHEY and SVGAGI. CDR3: CASSYRGAGYEQYF. The CDR3 DNA follows: TGTGCCAGCAGTTACCGGGGGGCGGGCTACGAGCAGTACTTC.

This clonotype was seen a handful of times. As the CDR3 is not closed by the conserved phenylalanine or tryptophan, this likely results from a read error. The rearrangement joins TRBV15 to TRBJ1-2, with TRBD1 as a possible D gene (5 bases). This CDR3 is built from 16 residues. Trimming left V 3 bases short and J 8 bases short, with 22 bases between. Germline CDR1 LNHNV, CDR2 YYDKDF (reference sequence). The CDR3 nucleotides read TGTGCCACCAGCAGCGCCGGGACGGGGTCGGCATACGGCTACACCCTC. It codes for CATSSAGTGSAYGYTL.

This clonotype was picked up a small number of times. The rearrangement joins TRBV6-5 to TRBJ2-5; TRBD1 matches 8 bases. V shed 2 bases and J 1 base; nucleotides not matched to a gene: 3. The CDR3 extends over 15 amino acids. Germline V gene lookup returns CDR1 MNHEY and CDR2 SVGAGI. In DNA, the CDR3 is TGTGCCAGCAGTTACGCTACAGGGGGCCAAGAGACCCAGTACTTC. Translation gives CASSYATGGQETQYF.

The table lists this clonotype with a few counts. The V gene is TRBV20-1, the J gene TRBJ1-2; D is perhaps TRBD1 (6 bases). This CDR3 has 11 residues. Germline assignment: CDR1 DFQATT and CDR2 SNEGSKA (reference sequence). Trimming cost V 6 bases and J 8 bases, with 13 bases left between them. The CDR3 nucleotides read TGCAGTGCCATACAGGGAAACGGCTACACCTTC. Protein product: CSAIQGNGYTF.

A few counts support this clonotype. The chain recombines TRBV4-3 with TRBJ2-4; D is unclear. This CDR3 spans 14 amino acids. Between the trimmed V and J ends, which lost 1 base and 1 base, there was a span of 5 bases. The germline V gene has CDR1 LGHNA and CDR2 YSLEER. This chain's CDR3 is CASSQANAKNIQYF. The CDR3 nucleotides read TGCGCCAGCAGCCAAGCTAATGCCAAAAACATTCAGTACTTC.

This clonotype was found many times. The chain employs TRBV13 and TRBJ2-6; D is ambiguous. Per germline, CDR1 PRHDT and CDR2 FYEKMQ (reference sequence). Trimming took 9 bases from V and 0 from J, leaving 6 bases between them. CDR3 length equals 13 residues. Here the CDR3 DNA reads TGTGCCAGTCGCCTCTCTGGGGCCAACGTCCTGACTTTC. Its translation: CASRLSGANVLTF.

The J gene is TRBJ2-5, the V gene TRBV6-5; D gene uncertain. The better agreement between TRBJ2-7 and the DNA end casts doubt on the J call. Germline V gene sequence: CDR1 MNHEY, CDR2 SVGAGI. This CDR3 comprises 15 residues. The CDR3 DNA sequence: TGTGCCAGCAGTTACTCCTCGACGGGTGTCTACGAGCAGTACTTC. It yields the protein CASSYSSTGVYEQYF.

The V and J genes are TRBV4-3 and TRBJ1-1; D is possibly TRBD1 (5 bases). V was shortened by 4 bases and J by 1 base, with 13 bases between the two germline ends. CDR1 and CDR2 (germline): LGHNA, YSLEER. There are 15 residues in the CDR3. CDR3 DNA sequence: TGCGCCAGCAGCCTCGCACAGGAATCGAACACTGAAGCTTTCTTT. This translates into CASSLAQESNTEAFF.

The chain employs TRBV20-1 and TRBJ2-1; 13 nucleotides match TRBD2. Looked up from germline, CDR1 is DFQATT and CDR2 is SNEGSKA (reference sequence). V lost 1 base to trimming and J lost 3 bases; unmatched junction nucleotides: 6. The CDR3 sequence is 17 residues long. DNA of the CDR3: TGCAGTGCTAGAGCCCAGACTAGCGGGGGGTACTACAATGAGCAGTTCTTC. This translates into CSARAQTSGGYYNEQFF.

This rearrangement joins TRBV7-8 to TRBJ1-2; no definite D call. Germline V gene sequence: CDR1 SGHVS, CDR2 FQNEAQ. The CDR3 is 16 amino acids. V lost 4 bases and J lost 2, with 17 bases in between. In DNA, the CDR3 is TGTGCCAGCAGCTCCGAAGGAACGGACTTAAACTATGGCTACACCTTC. It codes for CASSSEGTDLNYGYTF.

The genes are TRBV19 and TRBJ2-7; a possible D gene is TRBD2 (5 bases). Germline V CDR1 and CDR2: LNHDA, SQIVND (reference sequence). Trimming stripped 2 bases from V and 4 bases from J, with 15 bases between. This CDR3 spans 15 amino acids. CDR3 sequence (DNA): TGTGCCAGTAGTATAAAACCCTCGGGGTTTTACGAGCAGTACTTC. It yields the protein CASSIKPSGFYEQYF.

The chain carries TRBV24-1 and TRBJ2-3, with TRBD1 matching over 7 bases. Germline CDR1 is KGHDR and CDR2 is SFDVKD. The CDR3 runs to 16 residues. The ends lost 4 bases at V and 0 bases at J; junction bases unmatched: 6. For the CDR3, the DNA is TGTGCCACCAGTGACAACAGGGGCAGTAGCACAGATACGCAGTATTTT. It translates to CATSDNRGSSTDTQYF.

This sequence joins TRBV11-2 and TRBJ1-4; the D gene is possibly TRBD1 (5 bases). Trimming left V 1 base short and J 10 bases short, with 16 bases between. CDR1 and CDR2 (germline): SGHAT, FQNNGV. The CDR3 length is 15 residues. The DNA for the CDR3 is TGTGCCAGCAGCTTAGGGGGGACTATAAAAGGAAAACTGTTTTTT. Translating it yields CASSLGGTIKGKLFF.

This clonotype came up once. This sequence joins TRBV11-2 and TRBJ1-2, with D maybe TRBD1 (6 bases). This CDR3 has 11 amino acids. Germline CDR1 is SGHAT and CDR2 is FQNNGV. Trimming took 3 bases from V and 12 from J, leaving 11 bases between them. The CDR3 loop is CASSFGGGHTF. In DNA, the CDR3 is TGTGCCAGCAGCTTTGGGGGCGGGCACACCTTC.

The CDR3, as DNA: TGTGCCAGCAGTGGGTTTAATTTGGCAGAGACCCAGTACTTC. It specifies CASSGFNLAETQYF. This sequence joins TRBV25-1 and TRBJ2-5; D unresolved. CDR3 length: 14 amino acids. Deletions cut 4 bases from V and 4 bases from J, with 13 bases between. Germline V CDR1 and CDR2: MGHDK, SYGVNS.